This is a list of T cell receptor beta chains from one sample in a study of CD8 T cells in Susac syndrome. TCRdb processed the immunoSEQ multiplex PCR reads anew with MiXCR; each CDR3 protein has one entry. Of some 120,000 distinct CDR3 sequences in the sample, about 94% were seen once. The sequencing input was CD8+ T cells from PBMCs. Every receptor here comes from a human donor with Susac syndrome. The CDR3 runs from the conserved cysteine through the conserved F or W. The order of the fields is clone size, D gene, V gene, J gene, CDR3 protein, CDR3 DNA. A D gene is named only where the DNA matches it firmly. The size of a clone is reported for some rows only, either as once, few or many, or as a class for expanded clones.

NA	TRBD2	TRBV6-2/TRBV6-3	TRBJ2-1	CASSYSTSGYNEQFF	TGTGCCAGCAGTTACTCGACTAGCGGCTACAATGAGCAGTTCTTC
NA	NA	TRBV7-9	TRBJ2-1	CASSLGQTRVVEYNEQFF	TGTGCCAGCAGCTTAGGGCAGACCCGCGTCGTGGAATACAATGAGCAGTTCTTC
NA	NA	TRBV5-6	TRBJ2-6	CASSPGARSGANVLTF	TGTGCCAGCAGCCCAGGAGCGCGCTCTGGGGCCAACGTCCTGACTTTC
once	TRBD2	TRBV5-5	TRBJ2-1	CASRSSGGAYEQFF	TGTGCCAGCAGGAGTAGCGGGGGGGCGTATGAGCAGTTCTTC
once	TRBD1	TRBV7-8	TRBJ2-7	CASRKDRGSNYEQYF	TGTGCCAGCAGAAAAGACAGGGGGTCTAACTACGAGCAGTACTTC
NA	TRBD1	TRBV2	TRBJ2-5	CASRAGTVQETQYF	TGTGCCAGCAGAGCCGGGACAGTACAAGAGACCCAGTACTTC
NA	NA	TRBV19	TRBJ2-5	CASSTRLEETQYF	TGTGCCAGTAGTACTAGACTGGAGGAGACCCAGTACTTC
NA	NA	TRBV20-1	TRBJ1-1	CSAGSGVTEAFF	TGCAGTGCTGGCTCAGGGGTGACTGAAGCTTTCTTT
NA	TRBD2	TRBV9	TRBJ2-2	CASSVAGGLVSTGELFF	TGTGCCAGCAGCGTAGCTGGGGGACTAGTTTCAACCGGGGAGCTGTTTTTT
once	NA	TRBV7-3	TRBJ2-7	CASSLHDSYEQYF	TGTGCCAGCAGCCTACACGACAGTTACGAGCAGTACTTC
once	NA	TRBV30	TRBJ1-5	CAWSRDSNQPQHF	TGTGCCTGGAGCCGAGATAGCAATCAGCCCCAGCATTTT
NA	TRBD2	TRBV12-3/TRBV12-4	TRBJ2-3	CASSSAGGGTDTQYF	TGTGCCAGCAGTTCGGCGGGGGGTGGCACAGATACGCAGTATTTT
NA	NA	TRBV14	TRBJ2-7	CASSQGPGTEQYF	TGTGCCAGCAGCCAAGGTCCGGGTACCGAGCAGTACTTC
NA	TRBD2	TRBV12-3/TRBV12-4	TRBJ2-5	CASSFFAGAETQYF	TGTGCCAGCAGTTTCTTTGCGGGAGCAGAGACCCAGTACTTC
once	NA	TRBV25-1	TRBJ1-1	CASSDRHTGTEAFF	TGTGCCAGCAGTGATCGACATACAGGCACTGAAGCTTTCTTT
NA	NA	TRBV20-1	TRBJ2-1	CSARPWDYNEQFF	TGCAGTGCTAGACCCTGGGACTACAATGAGCAGTTCTTC
NA	NA	TRBV5-1	TRBJ2-7	CASRDGTNSYEQYF	TGCGCCAGCAGGGACGGGACAAACTCCTACGAGCAGTACTTC
NA	NA	TRBV27	TRBJ2-3	CASSLGQFGYTQYF	TGTGCCAGCAGTTTAGGCCAATTCGGGTATACGCAGTATTTT
NA	TRBD1	TRBV27	TRBJ1-1	CASSSVGTGTNTEAFF	TGTGCCAGCAGTTCCGTCGGGACAGGGACGAACACTGAAGCTTTCTTT
NA	NA	TRBV13	TRBJ2-7	CASSLRDTATYEQYF	TGTGCCAGCAGCTTACGGGACACGGCGACCTACGAGCAGTACTTC
NA	NA	TRBV4-1	TRBJ2-2	CASSTRSGAGELFF	TGCGCCAGCAGCACCCGCTCCGGGGCCGGGGAGCTGTTTTTT
NA	NA	TRBV28	TRBJ2-2	CASSGTGAGELFF	TGTGCCAGCAGTGGGACTGGGGCCGGGGAGCTGTTTTTT
once	NA	TRBV3-1	TRBJ1-1	CASSQVATLNTEAFF	TGTGCCAGCAGCCAAGTCGCCACCCTGAACACTGAAGCTTTCTTT
NA	NA	TRBV13	TRBJ2-7	CASSLGLGEYEQYF	TGTGCCAGCAGCTTAGGACTGGGGGAGTACGAGCAGTACTTC
NA	NA	TRBV12-3/TRBV12-4	TRBJ2-3	CASRTHGGARLSTDTQYF	TGTGCCAGCAGGACCCACGGGGGAGCGCGACTTAGCACAGATACGCAGTATTTT
NA	NA	TRBV30	TRBJ1-4	CAWSAAGLQLFF	TGTGCCTGGAGTGCAGCAGGTTTACAACTGTTTTTT
NA	TRBD2	TRBV6-2/TRBV6-3	TRBJ2-3	CASSYGTSGADTQYF	TGTGCCAGCAGTTACGGGACTAGCGGGGCTGATACGCAGTATTTT
NA	TRBD2	TRBV13	TRBJ2-1	CASSREGTSGAKEQFF	TGTGCCAGCAGCCGCGAGGGGACTAGCGGGGCGAAAGAACAGTTCTTC
NA	NA	TRBV25-1	TRBJ2-1	CASSEWSESSYNEQFF	TGTGCCAGCAGTGAATGGTCTGAGAGCTCCTACAATGAGCAGTTCTTC
NA	NA	TRBV12-3/TRBV12-4	TRBJ1-1	CASREGGYLTEAFF	TGTGCCAGCAGGGAGGGGGGGTACCTCACTGAAGCTTTCTTT
NA	NA	TRBV5-4	TRBJ2-7	CASSPVGAEQYF	TGTGCCAGCAGCCCTGTTGGCGCCGAGCAGTACTTC
once	NA	TRBV7-3	TRBJ1-3	CASSLDTGNTIYF	TGTGCCAGCAGCTTAGACACCGGAAACACCATATATTTT
NA	TRBD1	TRBV29-1	TRBJ1-1	CSVDIGGSAEAFF	TGCAGCGTAGATATAGGGGGCAGTGCTGAAGCTTTCTTT
NA	TRBD1	TRBV12-3/TRBV12-4	TRBJ1-2	CASGGQGDYGYTF	TGTGCCAGCGGGGGACAGGGGGACTATGGCTACACCTTC
NA	NA	TRBV24-1	TRBJ2-2	CATSGGAGSDTGELFF	TGTGCCACCAGTGGGGGGGCAGGGAGCGACACCGGGGAGCTGTTTTTT
NA	NA	TRBV4-1	TRBJ1-4	CASSLQLTATNEKLFF	TGCGCCAGCAGCCTACAACTGACAGCAACTAATGAAAAACTGTTTTTT
NA	TRBD2	TRBV19	TRBJ2-7	CASSTSGTSGSHEQYF	TGTGCCAGTAGTACCTCCGGGACTAGCGGGAGTCACGAGCAGTACTTC
once	TRBD1	TRBV7-9	TRBJ1-4	CASSSGTGISGEKLFF	TGTGCCAGCAGCTCCGGGACAGGGATCTCGGGTGAAAAACTGTTTTTT
NA	TRBD2	TRBV5-4	TRBJ2-1	CASSLAGEGRNEQFF	TGTGCCAGCAGCTTGGCCGGGGAGGGTAGGAATGAGCAGTTCTTC
NA	NA	TRBV7-9	TRBJ1-1	CASSLGRTEAFF	TGTGCCAGCAGCTTGGGCAGGACTGAAGCTTTCTTT
NA	NA	TRBV4-1	TRBJ1-5	CASSHQHHQPQHF	TGCGCCAGCAGCCATCAACATCATCAGCCCCAGCATTTT
NA	NA	TRBV9	TRBJ2-2	CASSVEGTGELFF	TGTGCCAGCAGCGTAGAAGGGACCGGGGAGCTGTTTTTT
NA	NA	TRBV4-2	TRBJ1-1	CASSQTEAFF	TGTGCCAGCAGCCAAACTGAAGCTTTCTTT
NA	TRBD1	TRBV30	TRBJ1-1	CAWTSGQGLTEAFF	TGTGCCTGGACCTCCGGACAGGGACTCACTGAAGCTTTCTTT
NA	NA	TRBV4-1	TRBJ2-7	CATSEGTAYEQYF	TGCGCCACCTCGGAAGGGACCGCCTACGAGCAGTACTTC
NA	TRBD2	TRBV6-2/TRBV6-3	TRBJ2-3	CASSYSDSSGSLTDTQYF	TGTGCCAGCAGTTACTCCGACTCTAGCGGGAGCTTGACAGATACGCAGTATTTT
NA	TRBD1	TRBV2	TRBJ2-7	CATRPGQGAYEQYF	TGTGCCACCCGACCGGGACAGGGAGCCTACGAGCAGTACTTC
once	NA	TRBV3-1	TRBJ1-2	CASSPMIYSSYYGYTF	TGTGCCAGCAGCCCTATGATTTACAGCTCCTACTATGGCTACACCTTC
NA	NA	TRBV5-6	TRBJ1-1	CASSLEAQEAFF	TGTGCCAGCAGCTTGGAAGCCCAAGAAGCTTTCTTT
few	NA	TRBV12-3/TRBV12-4	TRBJ1-1	CASRRGVTEAFF	TGTGCCAGTAGACGGGGAGTCACTGAAGCTTTCTTT
NA	NA	TRBV3-1	TRBJ1-4	CASSQVSGGEIVFF	TGTGCCAGCAGCCAAGTGAGCGGCGGCGAAATCGTGTTTTTT
NA	NA	TRBV7-7	TRBJ2-5	CASSLFLTPGNQETQYF	TGTGCTAGCAGTTTATTCCTAACCCCAGGCAATCAAGAGACCCAGTACTTC
NA	NA	TRBV12-3/TRBV12-4	TRBJ1-5	CASSLFEGSNQPQHF	TGTGCCAGCAGTTTATTTGAGGGTAGCAATCAGCCCCAGCATTTT
NA	NA	TRBV30	TRBJ1-2	CAWSVRTNYGYTF	TGTGCCTGGAGTGTACGGACGAACTATGGCTACACCTTC
NA	NA	TRBV30	TRBJ1-4	CAWSVVGEKLFF	TGTGCCTGGAGTGTAGTGGGTGAAAAACTGTTTTTT
NA	NA	TRBV20-1	TRBJ1-1	CSASHLGSANTEAFF	TGCAGTGCCAGCCATCTAGGGTCCGCTAACACTGAAGCTTTCTTT
NA	TRBD1	TRBV5-6	TRBJ1-1	CASSLTGTGAAPEAFF	TGTGCCAGCAGCCTCACCGGGACAGGGGCCGCCCCTGAAGCTTTCTTT
NA	TRBD1	TRBV27	TRBJ2-7	CASSHRGYEQYF	TGTGCCAGCAGTCACAGGGGCTACGAGCAGTACTTC